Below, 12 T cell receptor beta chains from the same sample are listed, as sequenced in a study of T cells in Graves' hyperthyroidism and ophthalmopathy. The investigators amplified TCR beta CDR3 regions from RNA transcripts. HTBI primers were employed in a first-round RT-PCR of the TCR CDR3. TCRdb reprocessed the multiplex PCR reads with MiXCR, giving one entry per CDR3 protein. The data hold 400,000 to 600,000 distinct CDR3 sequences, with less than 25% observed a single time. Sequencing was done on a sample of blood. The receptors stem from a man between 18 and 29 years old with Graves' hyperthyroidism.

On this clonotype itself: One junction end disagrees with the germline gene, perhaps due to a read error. The CDR3, as DNA: TGTGCCAGCTGTTTTGTGACACAATGGGACACTGAAGCTTTCTTT. It translates to CASCFVTQWDTEAFF. The rearrangement links TRBV28 to TRBJ1-1; D remains unclear. Germline V gene data show CDR1 as MDHEN and CDR2 as SYDVKM. This CDR3 comprises 15 residues.

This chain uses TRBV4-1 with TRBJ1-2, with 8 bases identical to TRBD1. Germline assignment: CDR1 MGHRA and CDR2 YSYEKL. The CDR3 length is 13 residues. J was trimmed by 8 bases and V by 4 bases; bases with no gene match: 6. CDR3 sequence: CASSPQGGIGYTF. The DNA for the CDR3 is TGCGCCAGCAGCCCACAGGGGGGGATCGGCTACACCTTC.

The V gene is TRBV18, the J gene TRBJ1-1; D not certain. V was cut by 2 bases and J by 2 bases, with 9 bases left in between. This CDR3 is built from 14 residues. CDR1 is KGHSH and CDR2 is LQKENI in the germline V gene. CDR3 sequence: CASSPKRRNTEAFF. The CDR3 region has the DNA TGTGCCAGCTCACCAAAGAGGAGAAACACTGAAGCTTTCTTT.

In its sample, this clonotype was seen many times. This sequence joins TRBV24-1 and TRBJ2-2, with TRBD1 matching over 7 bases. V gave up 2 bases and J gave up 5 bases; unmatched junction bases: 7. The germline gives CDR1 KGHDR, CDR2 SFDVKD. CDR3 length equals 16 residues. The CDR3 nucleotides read TGTGCCACCAGTGATTCAAGGACAGGATTAACCGGGGAGCTGTTTTTT. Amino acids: CATSDSRTGLTGELFF.

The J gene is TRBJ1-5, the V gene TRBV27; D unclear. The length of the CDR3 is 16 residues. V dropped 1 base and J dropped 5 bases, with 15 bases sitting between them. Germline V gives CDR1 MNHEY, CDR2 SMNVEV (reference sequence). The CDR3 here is CASSLYGVERDQPQHF. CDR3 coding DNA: TGTGCCAGCAGTTTATACGGCGTCGAAAGAGATCAGCCCCAGCATTTT.

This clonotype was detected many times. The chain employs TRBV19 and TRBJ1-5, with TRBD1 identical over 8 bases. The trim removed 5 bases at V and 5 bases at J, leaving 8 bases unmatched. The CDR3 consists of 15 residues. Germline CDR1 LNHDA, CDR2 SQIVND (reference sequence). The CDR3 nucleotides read TGTGCCAGTAGTCCAAGGGACAGGTGGGATCAGCCCCAGCATTTT. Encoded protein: CASSPRDRWDQPQHF.

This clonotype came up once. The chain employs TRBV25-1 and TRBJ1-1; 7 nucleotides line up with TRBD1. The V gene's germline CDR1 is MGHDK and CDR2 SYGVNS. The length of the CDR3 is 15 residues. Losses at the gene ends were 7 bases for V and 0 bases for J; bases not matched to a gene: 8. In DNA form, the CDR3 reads TGTGCCAGCACTAAGACAGGGCTGTTGAACACTGAAGCTTTCTTT. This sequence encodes CASTKTGLLNTEAFF. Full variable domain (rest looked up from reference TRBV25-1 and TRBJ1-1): EADIYQTPRYLVIGTGKKITLECSQTMGHDKMYWYQQDPGMELHLIHYSYGVNSTEKGDLSSESTVSRIRTEHFPLTLESARPSHTSQYLCASTKTGLLNTEAFFGQGTRLTVV.

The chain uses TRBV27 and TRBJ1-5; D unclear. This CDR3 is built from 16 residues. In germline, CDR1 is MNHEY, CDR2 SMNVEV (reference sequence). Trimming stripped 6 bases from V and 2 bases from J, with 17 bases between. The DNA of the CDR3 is TGTGCCAGCAGCCGCCGGACCGGTGGTGGCAATCAGCCCCAGCATTTT. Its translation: CASSRRTGGGNQPQHF.

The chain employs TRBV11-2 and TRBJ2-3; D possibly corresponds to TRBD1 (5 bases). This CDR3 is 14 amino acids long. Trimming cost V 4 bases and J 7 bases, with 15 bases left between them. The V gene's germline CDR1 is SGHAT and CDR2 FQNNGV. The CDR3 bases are TGTGCCAGCAGCTCAGGGTACGATGTAAATACGCAGTATTTT. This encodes CASSSGYDVNTQYF.

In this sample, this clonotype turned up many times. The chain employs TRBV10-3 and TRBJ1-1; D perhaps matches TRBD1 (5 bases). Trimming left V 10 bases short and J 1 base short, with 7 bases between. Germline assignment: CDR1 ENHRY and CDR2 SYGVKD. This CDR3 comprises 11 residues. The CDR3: CATGANTEAFF. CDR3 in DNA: TGTGCCACCGGGGCGAACACTGAAGCTTTCTTT.

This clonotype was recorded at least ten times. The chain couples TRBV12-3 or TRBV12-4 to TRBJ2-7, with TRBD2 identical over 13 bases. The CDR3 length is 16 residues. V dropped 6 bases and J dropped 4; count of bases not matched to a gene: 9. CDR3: CASSPGTSGTVYEQYF. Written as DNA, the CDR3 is TGTGCCAGCAGCCCCGGGACTAGCGGGACGGTATACGAGCAGTACTTC.

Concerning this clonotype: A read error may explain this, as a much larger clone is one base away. Written as DNA, the CDR3 is TGCGCCAGCAACCCCGAAGGAGGGGACGATCAGCCCCAGCATTTT. It is translated as CASNPEGGDDQPQHF. The rearrangement links TRBV5-1 to TRBJ1-5, with D tentatively TRBD1 (5 bases). Germline V lookup: CDR1 SGHRS, CDR2 YFSETQ. V dropped 6 bases and J dropped 5 bases, with 18 bases sitting between them. CDR3 length equals 15 residues.